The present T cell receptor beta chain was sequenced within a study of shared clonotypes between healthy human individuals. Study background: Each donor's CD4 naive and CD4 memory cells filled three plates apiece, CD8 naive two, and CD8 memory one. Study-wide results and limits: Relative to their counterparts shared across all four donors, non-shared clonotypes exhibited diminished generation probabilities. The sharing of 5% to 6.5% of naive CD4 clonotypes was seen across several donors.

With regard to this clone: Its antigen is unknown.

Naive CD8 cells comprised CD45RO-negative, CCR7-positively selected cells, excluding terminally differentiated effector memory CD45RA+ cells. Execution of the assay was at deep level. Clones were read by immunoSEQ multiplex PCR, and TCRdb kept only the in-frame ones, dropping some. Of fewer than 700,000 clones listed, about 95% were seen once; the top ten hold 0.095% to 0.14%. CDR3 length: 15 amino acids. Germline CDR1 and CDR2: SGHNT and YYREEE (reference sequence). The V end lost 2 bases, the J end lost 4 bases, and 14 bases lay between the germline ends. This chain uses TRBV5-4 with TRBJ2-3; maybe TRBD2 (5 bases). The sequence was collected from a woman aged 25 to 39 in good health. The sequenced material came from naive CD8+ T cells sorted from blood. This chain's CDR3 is CASSFPGMGADTQYF. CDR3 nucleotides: TGTGCCAGCAGCTTTCCGGGAATGGGCGCAGATACGCAGTATTTT.